One and the same sample provided the 3 T cell receptor beta chains below, sequenced in a study of CD8+CD57+ T cells in acquired aplastic anemia. TCR beta VDJ and CDR3 profiling used genomic DNA as template. A single record per CDR3 protein comes from TCRdb applying MiXCR to the reads. The sample lists 150,000 to 180,000 distinct CDR3 sequences, roughly half occurring once. Patients sequenced had flow cytometry evidence of CD8+CD57+ cell expansion. The sequenced sample was sorted CD4+, CD8+, or CD8+CD57+ T cells (not recorded which) from PBMCs. These receptors came from a human donor with aplastic anemia.

As concerns this clonotype: A much larger clonotype is one base distant, so this may be a read error. The chain has TRBV11-2 and TRBJ2-7; 8 bases agree with TRBD1. Trimming took 5 bases from V and 3 from J; bases not matched to a gene: 9. Germline-derived CDR1 and CDR2 are SGHAT and FQNNGV. The CDR3 has 15 amino acids. The CDR3: CASSTRTGIGYEQYF. The CDR3 coding sequence is TGTGCCAGCAGCACCAGGACAGGGATTGGCTACGAGCAGTACTTC.

This chain uses TRBV9 with TRBJ2-2; D not resolved. Per the germline V gene, CDR1 is SGDLS and CDR2 is YYNGEE. The CDR3 has 14 amino acids. V lost 0 bases and J lost 1, with 4 bases in between. In nucleotides, the CDR3 is TGTGCCAGCAGCGTAGCTCAGAACACCGGGGAGCTGTTTTTT. Translation: CASSVAQNTGELFF.

This chain connects TRBV7-9 to TRBJ1-1; D possibly corresponds to TRBD1 (6 bases). Looked up from germline, CDR1 is SEHNR and CDR2 is FQNEAQ (reference sequence). The CDR3 sequence is 13 residues long. The germline V and J ends were trimmed by 4 bases and 4 bases, with 10 bases remaining between them. CDR3 in amino acids: CASSSGQPTEAFF. As DNA, the CDR3 is TGTGCCAGCAGCTCTGGACAGCCCACTGAAGCTTTCTTT.